The clone carrying this TCR beta chain was picked up a small number of times. Its specificity is unknown. These data originate in a study of T-cell reconstitution after alpha-beta-depleted transplantation in children. The library targeted TCRbeta and was prepared with unique molecular identifiers. TCRdb reprocessed the PCR reads with MiXCR, giving one entry per CDR3 protein. The sample includes under 250,000 distinct CDR3 sequences, roughly 7.1% of them seen just once. Germline lookup yields CDR1 DFQATT and CDR2 SNEGSKA (reference sequence). Trimming took off 0 bases at V and 8 bases at J, with 13 bases between the two ends. This CDR3 contains 14 residues. Whole-study results and caveats: There were reportedly several hundred expanded graft clones from which alpha-beta T cells came about two months after transplant. When one year had passed after transplant, most T-cell counts and diversity came from newly produced T cells. Diversity of TCRbeta at day 60 was high in some patients, arising from surviving recipient T cells and thymic progenitors.

V usage is TRBV20-1 and J usage is TRBJ1-4; no firm D call. The receptor was derived from a boy under 10 years old with acute lymphoblastic leukemia, due to receive a stem cell transplant. Here the sequenced sample was PBMCs, taken before TCRalphabeta/CD19-depleted stem cell transplant. In DNA, the CDR3 is TGCAGTGCTAGAGATCTGCGGGATGTAGAAAAACTGTTTTTT. This translates into CSARDLRDVEKLFF.